This T cell receptor (beta chain) was documented in a study of OX40 agonist ivuxolimab in advanced cancers. The assay was immunoSEQ multiplex PCR, and TCRdb's table has in-frame clones only and misses some. Of about 82,000 clones listed, roughly 92% were seen once; the top ten hold over 0.6%. Trimming stripped 4 bases from V and 4 bases from J, with 12 bases between. This CDR3 is built from 13 residues. Germline assignment: CDR1 SGDLS and CDR2 YYNGEE. The chain has TRBV9 and TRBJ2-7, with no clear D. The starting material was CD4+ or CD8+ T cells sorted from blood, obtained in a trial of the OX40 agonist ivuxolimab. This TCR was recovered from an adult with an advanced solid tumor such as melanoma, head and neck, liver or kidney cancer. CDR3 DNA sequence: TGTGCCAGCAGCTCAGACCCAGGATACGAGCAGTACTTC. Its translation: CASSSDPGYEQYF.